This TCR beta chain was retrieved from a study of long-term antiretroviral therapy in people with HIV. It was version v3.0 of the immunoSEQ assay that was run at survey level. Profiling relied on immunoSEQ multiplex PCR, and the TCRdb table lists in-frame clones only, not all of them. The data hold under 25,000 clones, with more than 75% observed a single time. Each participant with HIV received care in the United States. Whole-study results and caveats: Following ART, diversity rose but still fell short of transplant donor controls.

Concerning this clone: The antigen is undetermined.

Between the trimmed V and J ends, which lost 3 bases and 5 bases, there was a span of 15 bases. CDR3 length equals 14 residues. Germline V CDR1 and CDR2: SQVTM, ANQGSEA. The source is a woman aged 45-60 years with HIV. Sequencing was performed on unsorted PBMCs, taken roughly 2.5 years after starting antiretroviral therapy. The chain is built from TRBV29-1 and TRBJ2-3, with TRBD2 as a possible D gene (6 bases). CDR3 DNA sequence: TGCAGCGTTGACGGGGTAGCGGACCAAGATACGCAGTATTTT. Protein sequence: CSVDGVADQDTQYF.